This TCR beta chain comes out of a study of T cells expressing NK-cell markers. The CDR3 is made up of 15 amino acids. Germline CDR1 is MRHNA and CDR2 is SNTAGT. Reprocessing the 5' RACE reads, TCRdb reports a single entry for every CDR3 protein and omits DNA. The sample has 400,000 or so distinct CDR3 sequences. The receptor's source is a woman aged 45-60 years in good health. The sequenced material came from blood T cells: a sorted CD56 or NKG2C T cell subset, CD4+ or CD8+ T cells, or bulk PBMC T cells (not recorded which). J is TRBJ2-1 and V is TRBV6-4. CDR3 sequence reads: CASRIDGFSYNEQFF.